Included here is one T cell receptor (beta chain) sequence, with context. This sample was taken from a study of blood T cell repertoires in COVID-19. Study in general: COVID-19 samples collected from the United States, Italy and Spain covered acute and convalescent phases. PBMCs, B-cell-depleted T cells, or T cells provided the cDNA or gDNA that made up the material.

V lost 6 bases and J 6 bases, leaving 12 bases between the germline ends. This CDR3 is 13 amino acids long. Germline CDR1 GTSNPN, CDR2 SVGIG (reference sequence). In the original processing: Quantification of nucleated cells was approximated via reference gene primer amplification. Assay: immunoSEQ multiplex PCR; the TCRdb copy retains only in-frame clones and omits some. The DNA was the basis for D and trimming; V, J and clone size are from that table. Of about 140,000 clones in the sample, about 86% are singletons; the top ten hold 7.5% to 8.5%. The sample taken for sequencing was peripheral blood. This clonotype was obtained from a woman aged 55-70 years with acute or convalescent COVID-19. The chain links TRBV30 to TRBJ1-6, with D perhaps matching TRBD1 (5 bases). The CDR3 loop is CACAGLINSPLHF. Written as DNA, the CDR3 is TGTGCCTGTGCGGGACTGATTAATTCACCCCTCCACTTT.